These 28 T cell receptor beta chains came from one sample sequenced in a study of blood T cells in healthy people across ages. Using a J-beta primer mix together with a sample-barcoded 5' primer, a second PCR was run for about 6 to 12 cycles. MiXCR was run by TCRdb on the 5' RACE reads, yielding one entry per CDR3 protein. Found here are almost 800,000 distinct CDR3 sequences, 58% of them singletons; the top ten hold around 22%. Sequencing input: blood. These receptors were collected from a young man in good health.

The gene calls are TRBV30 and TRBJ2-7; D could derive from TRBD1 or TRBD2 (6 bases each). CDR3 length: 14 amino acids. Germline lookup yields CDR1 GTSNPN and CDR2 SVGIG (reference sequence). The V end lost 6 bases, the J end lost 2 bases, and 17 bases lay between the germline ends. In DNA, the CDR3 is TGTGCCTGTCAGAGGGGGGCCCTAACCTACGAGCAGTACTTC. This encodes CACQRGALTYEQYF.

This clonotype was seen only a few times. The V call is TRBV7-2, the J call TRBJ2-1; TRBD1 might be the D (8 bases). The CDR3 runs 15 residues. Looked up from germline, CDR1 is SGHTA and CDR2 is FQGNSA. V was shortened by 4 bases and J by 4 bases, with 14 bases between the two germline ends. Written as DNA, the CDR3 is TGTGCCAGCAGCTCCACAGGGGGACTATACAATGAGCAGTTCTTC. Its protein product is CASSSTGGLYNEQFF.

The chain joins TRBV7-2 to TRBJ2-4, with D unclear. Looked up from germline, CDR1 is SGHTA and CDR2 is FQGNSA. Trimming removed 5 bases at V and 0 bases at J, with 14 bases between. The CDR3 contains 16 residues. CDR3 nucleotide sequence: TGTGCCAGCAGCCCTGATGGACCCTTAGCCAAAAACATTCAGTACTTC. As protein: CASSPDGPLAKNIQYF.

The V gene is TRBV29-1, the J gene TRBJ1-3; D remains unclear. Germline CDR1 is SQVTM and CDR2 is ANQGSEA. The CDR3 loop spans 15 amino acids. Trimming took 0 bases from V and 5 from J, leaving 14 bases between them. CDR3 protein: CSVEDTEGFRNTIYF. In DNA, the CDR3 is TGCAGCGTTGAAGATACGGAAGGGTTTAGAAACACCATATATTTT.

The chain is built from TRBV29-1 and TRBJ2-3; tentative D call: TRBD2 (5 bases). Germline CDR1 is SQVTM and CDR2 is ANQGSEA. The CDR3 sequence is 14 residues long. V was clipped by 1 base and J by 2 bases, with 10 bases between them. The CDR3 DNA is TGCAGCGTTGAAGCCGGGGATTCCACAGATACGCAGTATTTT. Translation gives CSVEAGDSTDTQYF.

This chain connects TRBV7-2 to TRBJ2-1, with 7 bases that match TRBD2. Per germline, CDR1 SGHTA and CDR2 FQGNSA. CDR3 size: 13 residues. After removal of 1 base from V and 9 bases from J, the junction contained 3 bases not matched to a gene. The CDR3 DNA reads TGTGCCAGCAGCTTAGTAGCGGGCCCTGAGCAGTTCTTC. This gives the protein CASSLVAGPEQFF. The full variable domain, in which reference TRBV7-2 and TRBJ2-1 provide the parts outside the CDR3, is GAGVSQSPSNKVTEKGKDVELRCDPISGHTALYWYRQSLGQGLEFLIYFQGNSAPDKSGLPSDRFSAERTGGSVSTLTIQRTQQEDSAVYLCASSLVAGPEQFFGPGTRLTVL.

This clonotype has more than one count but fewer than ten. The chain carries TRBV12-3 or TRBV12-4 and TRBJ2-5; TRBD1 aligns across 9 bases. This CDR3 contains 14 residues. Losses at the gene ends were 8 bases for V and 4 bases for J; bases not matched to a gene: 8. The CDR3 region is CASGPGQGIETQYF. Written as DNA, the CDR3 is TGTGCCAGCGGACCGGGACAGGGTATAGAGACCCAGTACTTC.

The chain links TRBV25-1 to TRBJ1-4, with 10 bases matching TRBD1. V shed 6 bases and J 5 bases; nucleotides not matched to a gene: 3. Germline values: CDR1 MGHDK, CDR2 SYGVNS. CDR3 size: 14 residues. For the CDR3, the DNA is TGTGCCAGCAGAGAGGACAGGGGGAATGAAAAACTGTTTTTT. Its protein product is CASREDRGNEKLFF. Using reference TRBV25-1 and TRBJ1-4 for the parts outside the CDR3, the full variable domain is EADIYQTPRYLVIGTGKKITLECSQTMGHDKMYWYQQDPGMELHLIHYSYGVNSTEKGDLSSESTVSRIRTEHFPLTLESARPSHTSQYLCASREDRGNEKLFFGSGTQLSVL.

The rearrangement links TRBV24-1 to TRBJ2-3; a weak D match, TRBD2 (7 bases). With 4 bases removed from V and 6 bases from J, the gap between germline ends came to 19 bases. CDR1 KGHDR and CDR2 SFDVKD come from the germline V gene. This CDR3 has 16 amino acids. CDR3 loop: CATSDPQGGSADTQYF. The CDR3 coding sequence is TGTGCCACCAGTGACCCACAGGGCGGGAGCGCGGATACGCAGTATTTT.

The chain uses TRBV29-1 and TRBJ1-5; D gene uncertain. V shed 0 bases and J shed 4 bases, with 10 bases lying between them. In germline, CDR1 is SQVTM, CDR2 ANQGSEA. This CDR3 comprises 14 residues. The CDR3, as DNA: TGCAGCGTTGAAGACGGGAGTTCGAATCAGCCCCAGCATTTT. Protein sequence: CSVEDGSSNQPQHF.

This chain joins TRBV6-5 and TRBJ2-5, with D unclear. CDR1 and CDR2 (germline): MNHEY, SVGAGI. This CDR3 is 15 amino acids long. The germline V and J ends were trimmed by 6 bases and 0 bases, with 14 bases remaining between them. CDR3 DNA sequence: TGTGCCAGCAGCCCGACTTCGCCATACCAAGAGACCCAGTACTTC. Its translation: CASSPTSPYQETQYF.

J is TRBJ2-7 and V is TRBV6-6, with 7 positions matching TRBD2. J was trimmed by 6 bases and V by 2 bases; bases with no gene match: 10. Looked up from germline, CDR1 is MNHNY and CDR2 is SVGAGI (reference sequence). The CDR3 has 15 residues. The CDR3, as DNA: TGTGCCAGCAGTTACATAAGCGGGGACTTCGGCGAGCAGTACTTC. It encodes CASSYISGDFGEQYF.

This chain links TRBV7-2 with TRBJ2-2, with D possibly being TRBD2 (5 bases). This CDR3 region has 14 residues. The V and J ends lost 5 bases and 1 base respectively, with 8 bases between them. Germline V gives CDR1 SGHTA, CDR2 FQGNSA. CDR3 coding DNA: TGTGCCAGCAGCCCCGGACTGAACACCGGGGAGCTGTTTTTT. Its protein product is CASSPGLNTGELFF.

This clonotype was seen only a few times. The genes are TRBV12-3 or TRBV12-4 and TRBJ2-7; D unclear. V was pared by 6 bases and J by 3 bases, with 9 bases between. The CDR3 is made up of 12 amino acids. The chain's CDR3 is CASSPSHYEQYF. CDR3 nucleotide sequence: TGTGCCAGCAGCCCCAGTCACTACGAGCAGTACTTC.

As DNA, the CDR3 is TGTGCCAGCAGTCCTAGCGGGAATTACAATGAGCAGTTCTTC. This codes for CASSPSGNYNEQFF. The gene calls are TRBV6-5 and TRBJ2-1; 9 bases fit TRBD2. Germline V gives CDR1 MNHEY, CDR2 SVGAGI. CDR3 size: 14 residues. J was trimmed by 4 bases and V by 5 bases; bases with no gene match: 3.

The chain combines TRBV7-2 with TRBJ2-7; 7 bases match TRBD1. The germline gives CDR1 SGHTA, CDR2 FQGNSA. Trimming at V came to 4 bases and at J to 2 bases, leaving 5 bases not matched to a gene. The CDR3 totals 14 residues. The CDR3 DNA is TGTGCCAGCAGCTCGGCCGGGACAGCCTACGAGCAGTACTTC. It codes for CASSSAGTAYEQYF.

The chain recombines TRBV27 with TRBJ1-1, with 8 bases matching TRBD1. The junction had 4 bases not matched to a gene; V was cut back by 2 bases and J by 5 bases. The CDR3 totals 14 residues. From germline, CDR1 is MNHEY and CDR2 SMNVEV (reference sequence). The DNA for the CDR3 is TGTGCCAGCAGTTTACGACAGGGGAGGACTGAAGCTTTCTTT. Translation gives CASSLRQGRTEAFF.

This clonotype was observed a handful of times. This chain connects TRBV12-3 or TRBV12-4 to TRBJ2-7; no clear D. Trimming stripped 6 bases from V and 3 bases from J, with 21 bases between. CDR3 length: 16 residues. The CDR3 loop reads CASRVSSRAPFYEQYF. CDR3 DNA sequence: TGTGCCAGCAGGGTATCAAGTAGAGCCCCATTCTACGAGCAGTACTTC.

This sequence joins TRBV9 and TRBJ1-1; the D gene is possibly TRBD1 (5 bases). The ends were cut back, 0 bases at V and 10 bases at J, with 13 bases in the middle. This CDR3 has 13 amino acids. Germline V gene data show CDR1 as SGDLS and CDR2 as YYNGEE. The CDR3 bases are TGTGCCAGCAGCGTAGGAGCCGACAGTGGAGCTTTCTTT. This gives the protein CASSVGADSGAFF. The entire variable domain, with the rest obtained from reference TRBV9 and TRBJ1-1, is as follows: DSGVTQTPKHLITATGQRVTLRCSPRSGDLSVYWYQQSLDQGLQFLIQYYNGEERAKGNILERFSAQQFPDLHSELNLSSLELGDSALYFCASSVGADSGAFFGQGTRLTVV.

DNA for the CDR3: TGCAGTGCTAGAGTGTATGGGGAACCAATGAACACTGAAGCTTTCTTT. Translating it yields CSARVYGEPMNTEAFF. This rearrangement joins TRBV20-1 to TRBJ1-1; D not certain. The length of the CDR3 is 16 residues. The V and J ends lost 1 base and 0 bases respectively, with 15 bases between them. Germline-derived CDR1 and CDR2 are DFQATT and SNEGSKA (reference sequence).

V gene TRBV4-2 combines with J gene TRBJ1-2; D is undetermined. The CDR3 is 14 amino acids. CDR1 LGHNA and CDR2 YNFKEQ come from the germline V gene. Trimming cost V 1 base and J 3 bases, with 9 bases left between them. CDR3 sequence reads: CASSQVTEHYGYTF. The DNA for the CDR3 is TGTGCCAGCAGCCAAGTAACAGAACACTATGGCTACACCTTC.

The CDR3 spells CSVGSGSGSNQPQHF. CDR3 coding DNA: TGCAGCGTTGGATCAGGGAGCGGCTCCAATCAGCCCCAGCATTTT. The V gene is TRBV29-1, the J gene TRBJ1-5, with D perhaps matching TRBD1 (5 bases). The V gene lost 4 bases and the J gene lost 3 bases, with 16 bases spanning the gap. CDR1 and CDR2 from the germline V gene are SQVTM and ANQGSEA. There are 15 residues in the CDR3.

CDR3 protein: CASRSGLAGGSDTQYF. DNA for the CDR3: TGTGCCAGCAGATCCGGACTAGCGGGGGGTTCAGATACGCAGTATTTT. V is TRBV7-2 and J is TRBJ2-3; 14 positions match TRBD2. CDR1 SGHTA and CDR2 FQGNSA come from the germline V gene. The trim removed 6 bases at V and 4 bases at J, leaving 6 bases unmatched. The CDR3 is 16 amino acids.

J is TRBJ2-1 and V is TRBV5-4; D not resolved. The CDR3 extends over 14 amino acids. Germline CDR1 is SGHNT and CDR2 is YYREEE (reference sequence). Trimming removed 0 bases from V and 6 bases from J, with 10 bases in between. The CDR3 is CASSLGPRPNEQFF. Here the CDR3 DNA reads TGTGCCAGCAGCTTGGGCCCGCGTCCCAATGAGCAGTTCTTC.

The V gene is TRBV7-2, the J gene TRBJ1-1; possible D gene TRBD1, 5 bases. With 4 bases removed from V and 3 bases from J, the gap between germline ends came to 6 bases. The CDR3 has 12 residues. CDR1 SGHTA and CDR2 FQGNSA come from the germline V gene. The chain's CDR3 is CASSYRYTEAFF. The CDR3 bases are TGTGCCAGCAGCTACAGGTACACTGAAGCTTTCTTT. The full variable domain, with the rest looked up from reference TRBV7-2 and TRBJ1-1, is GAGVSQSPSNKVTEKGKDVELRCDPISGHTALYWYRQSLGQGLEFLIYFQGNSAPDKSGLPSDRFSAERTGGSVSTLTIQRTQQEDSAVYLCASSYRYTEAFFGQGTRLTVV.

The rearrangement joins TRBV20-1 to TRBJ2-7, with 10 bases fitting TRBD2. The CDR3 totals 15 residues. Germline V lookup: CDR1 DFQATT, CDR2 SNEGSKA (reference sequence). V dropped 3 bases and J dropped 4; count of bases not matched to a gene: 9. The chain's CDR3 is CSASSLAGARYEQYF. The CDR3 bases are TGCAGTGCTAGTTCTCTAGCGGGGGCCAGATACGAGCAGTACTTC.

J is TRBJ2-7 and V is TRBV18; a weak D match, TRBD2 (5 bases). This CDR3 comprises 14 residues. Germline V gene data show CDR1 as KGHSH and CDR2 as LQKENI. Trimming shortened V by 3 bases and J by 3 bases, and 12 bases separated the two germline ends. The CDR3 here is CASSPAARDYEQYF. The CDR3 DNA reads TGTGCCAGCTCACCCGCTGCCCGGGACTACGAGCAGTACTTC.

The gene calls are TRBV28 and TRBJ1-2, with TRBD1 as a possible D gene (5 bases). The ends were cut back, 7 bases at V and 4 bases at J, with 19 bases in the middle. The CDR3 is 15 residues long. The germline V gene has CDR1 MDHEN and CDR2 SYDVKM. CDR3 residues: CASIHTGPGGYGYTF. CDR3 nucleotides: TGTGCCAGCATCCACACAGGTCCGGGGGGCTATGGCTACACCTTC.